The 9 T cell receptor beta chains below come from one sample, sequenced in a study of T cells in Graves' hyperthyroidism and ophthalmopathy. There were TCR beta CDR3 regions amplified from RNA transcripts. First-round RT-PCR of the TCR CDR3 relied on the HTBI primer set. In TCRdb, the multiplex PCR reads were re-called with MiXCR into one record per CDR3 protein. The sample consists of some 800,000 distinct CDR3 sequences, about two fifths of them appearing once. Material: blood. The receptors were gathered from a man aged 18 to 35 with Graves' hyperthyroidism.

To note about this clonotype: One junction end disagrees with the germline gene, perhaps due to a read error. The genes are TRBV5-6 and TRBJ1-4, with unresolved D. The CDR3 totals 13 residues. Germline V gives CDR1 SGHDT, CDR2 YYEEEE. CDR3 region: CASSFPTNGKLFF. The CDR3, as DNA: TGTGCCAGCAGCTTCCCAACTAATGGAAAACTGTTTTTT.

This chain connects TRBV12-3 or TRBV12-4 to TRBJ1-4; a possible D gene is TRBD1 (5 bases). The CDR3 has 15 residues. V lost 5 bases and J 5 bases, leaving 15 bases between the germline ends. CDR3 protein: CASSPMGGGNEKLFF. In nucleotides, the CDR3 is TGTGCCAGCAGTCCCATGGGGGGGGGGAATGAAAAACTGTTTTTT.

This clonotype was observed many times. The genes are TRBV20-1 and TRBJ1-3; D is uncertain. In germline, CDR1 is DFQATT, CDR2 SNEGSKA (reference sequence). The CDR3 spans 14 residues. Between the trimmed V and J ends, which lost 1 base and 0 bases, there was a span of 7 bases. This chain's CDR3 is CSARGVGSGNTIYF. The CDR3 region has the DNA TGCAGTGCTAGAGGGGTTGGCTCTGGAAACACCATATATTTT.

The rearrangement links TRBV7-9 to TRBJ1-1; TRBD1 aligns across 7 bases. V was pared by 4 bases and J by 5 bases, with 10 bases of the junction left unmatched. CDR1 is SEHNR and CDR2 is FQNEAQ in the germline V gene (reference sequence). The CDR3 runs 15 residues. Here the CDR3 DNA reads TGTGCCAGCAGCTCGAGGGGGCAGGGGTGGACTGAAGCTTTCTTT. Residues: CASSSRGQGWTEAFF.

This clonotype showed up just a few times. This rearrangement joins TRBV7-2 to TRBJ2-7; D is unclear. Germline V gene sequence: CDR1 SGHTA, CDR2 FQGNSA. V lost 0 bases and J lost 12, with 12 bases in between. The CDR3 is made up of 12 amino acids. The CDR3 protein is CASSLAPPAGYF. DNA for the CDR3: TGTGCCAGCAGCTTAGCGCCCCCGGCCGGGTACTTC.

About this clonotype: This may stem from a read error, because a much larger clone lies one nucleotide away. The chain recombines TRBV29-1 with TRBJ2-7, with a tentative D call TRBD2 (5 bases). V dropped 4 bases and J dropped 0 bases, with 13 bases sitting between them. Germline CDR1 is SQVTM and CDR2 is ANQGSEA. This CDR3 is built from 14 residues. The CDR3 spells CSVVLATLSYEQYF. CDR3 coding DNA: TGCAGCGTTGTTCTAGCTACACTCTCCTACGAGCAGTACTTC.

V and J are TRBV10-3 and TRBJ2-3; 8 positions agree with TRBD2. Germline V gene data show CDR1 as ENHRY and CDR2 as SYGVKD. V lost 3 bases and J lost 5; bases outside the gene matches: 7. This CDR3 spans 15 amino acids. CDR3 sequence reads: CAISDEAGAEDTQYF. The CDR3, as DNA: TGTGCCATCAGTGATGAAGCGGGAGCGGAAGATACGCAGTATTTT.

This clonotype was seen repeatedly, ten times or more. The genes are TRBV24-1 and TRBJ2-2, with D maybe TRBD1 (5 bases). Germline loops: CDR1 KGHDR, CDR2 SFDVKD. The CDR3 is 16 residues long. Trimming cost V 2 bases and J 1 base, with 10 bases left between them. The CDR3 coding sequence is TGTGCCACCAGTGATTATGGCCAGGGGAACACCGGGGAGCTGTTTTTT. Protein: CATSDYGQGNTGELFF.

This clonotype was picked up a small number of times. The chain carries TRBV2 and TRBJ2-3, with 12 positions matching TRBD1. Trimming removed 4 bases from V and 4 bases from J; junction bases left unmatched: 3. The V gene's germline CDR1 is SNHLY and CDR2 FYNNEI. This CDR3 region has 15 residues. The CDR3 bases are TGTGCCAGCAGTGGCGGGACAGGGGGCGCAGATACGCAGTATTTT. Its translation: CASSGGTGGADTQYF. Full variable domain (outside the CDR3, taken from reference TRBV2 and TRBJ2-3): EPEVTQTPSHQVTQMGQEVILRCVPISNHLYFYWYRQILGQKVEFLVSFYNNEISEKSEIFDDQFSVERPDGSNFTLKIRSTKLEDSAMYFCASSGGTGGADTQYFGPGTRLTVL.